This T cell receptor beta chain was identified during a study of blood T cells in healthy people across ages. Study background: About one barcoded TCR beta cDNA was captured per two T cells.

Germline CDR1 is MNHNS and CDR2 is SASEGT. Trimming at V came to 7 bases and at J to 3 bases, leaving 5 bases not matched to a gene. The CDR3 is made up of 15 amino acids. Next came a second PCR, run for about 7 to 12 cycles, which used a sample-barcoded 5' primer along with a J-beta primer mix. TCRdb reanalysed the 5' RACE reads using MiXCR and keeps one entry per CDR3 protein. This repertoire shows over 1.5 million distinct CDR3 sequences, less than 50% found once; its top ten account for roughly 2.1%. Sequencing was performed on blood. This sequence was found in a woman aged 40 to 50 in good health. The chain combines TRBV6-1 with TRBJ2-7; 14 bases fit TRBD2. CDR3 residues: CASTTGTSGGYEQYF. As DNA, the CDR3 is TGTGCCAGCACTACCGGGACTAGCGGGGGCTACGAGCAGTACTTC.